Below, 26 T cell receptor beta chains from the same sample are listed, as sequenced in a study of cytomegalovirus exposure and HLA in healthy donors. The PCR made use of 60 Vbeta and 13 Jbeta primers. TCRdb's copy holds only in-frame clones and misses some; the assay was immunoSEQ multiplex PCR. This table has approximately 170,000 clones, roughly four fifths appearing once. The sample taken for sequencing was PBMCs. The source is a woman aged 25 to 39 in good health and CMV-seropositive.

This chain connects TRBV5-1 to TRBJ2-7, with 8 bases that match TRBD1. CDR1 SGHRS and CDR2 YFSETQ come from the germline V gene. With 4 bases clipped from V and 5 bases from J, the junction kept 8 bases outside the gene matches. The CDR3 is made up of 14 amino acids. The CDR3 coding sequence is TGCGCCAGCAGCAGCGGACAGGGCCTAGACGAGCAGTACTTC. Its translation is CASSSGQGLDEQYF.

Turning to this clone: The junction shows a germline mismatch at one end, possibly a read error. The chain links TRBV14 to TRBJ2-1; 8 bases match TRBD2. The V gene's germline CDR1 is SGHDN and CDR2 FVKESK. The CDR3 has 16 amino acids. CDR3 sequence (DNA): TGTGCCAGCAGTCCGCCTACTAGCGGTCTCTACAATGAGCAGCTCTTC. Protein sequence: CASSPPTSGLYNEQLF.

This chain joins TRBV19 and TRBJ1-2, with D possibly TRBD1 on 6 matching bases. The germline V gene has CDR1 LNHDA and CDR2 SQIVND (reference sequence). Between the trimmed V and J ends, which lost 2 bases and 6 bases, there was a span of 13 bases. This CDR3 region has 14 residues. The CDR3 here is CASSIIRDINGYTF. The CDR3, as DNA: TGTGCCAGTAGTATAATCCGGGACATCAATGGCTACACCTTC.

This chain links TRBV7-9 with TRBJ1-2; D is possibly TRBD1 (6 bases). In germline, CDR1 is SEHNR, CDR2 FQNEAQ (reference sequence). V lost 2 bases, J lost 9 bases, and 10 bases lay in between. CDR3 length: 12 amino acids. CDR3 nucleotides: TGTGCCAGCAGCTTATGGGGGCTTAGCTACACCTTC. It encodes CASSLWGLSYTF.

The V call is TRBV19, the J call TRBJ2-6, with TRBD2 matching over 7 bases. CDR3 length equals 15 residues. Germline V gene sequence: CDR1 LNHDA, CDR2 SQIVND (reference sequence). The V segment lost 3 bases and the J segment 2 bases; nucleotides outside the gene matches: 1. For the CDR3, the DNA is TGTGCCAGTAGTATCGCGGGGGCTGGGGCCAACGTCCTGACTTTC. Translated: CASSIAGAGANVLTF.

The V and J genes are TRBV6-1 and TRBJ2-1; 10 bases are shared with TRBD1. This CDR3 is built from 12 residues. Looked up from germline, CDR1 is MNHNS and CDR2 is SASEGT. V was clipped by 6 bases and J by 8 bases; unmatched bases: 1. CDR3 coding DNA: TGTGCCAGCAGCGGGACAGGGGATGAGCAGTTCTTC. It is translated as CASSGTGDEQFF.

The chain recombines TRBV19 with TRBJ2-1; 11 nucleotides agree with TRBD1. CDR1 and CDR2 (germline): LNHDA, SQIVND (reference sequence). The CDR3 contains 13 residues. Trimming at V came to 11 bases and at J to 7 bases, leaving 7 bases not matched to a gene. CDR3 sequence (DNA): TGTGCCGCCCGGGACAGGGGGTATAATGAGCAGTTCTTC. It specifies CAARDRGYNEQFF.

The chain employs TRBV11-3 and TRBJ2-1; TRBD2 agrees at 7 bases. The CDR3 covers 15 residues. J was trimmed by 2 bases and V by 5 bases; bases with no gene match: 6. Germline V CDR1 and CDR2: SGHNT, YENEEA. In DNA form, the CDR3 reads TGTGCCAGCAGCCCAGCGGGGCAGACCTACAATGAGCAGTTCTTC. It specifies CASSPAGQTYNEQFF.

The rearrangement joins TRBV29-1 to TRBJ2-1; 7 nucleotides match TRBD2. Trimming cost V 3 bases and J 0 bases; bases outside gene matches: 8. The CDR3 length is 16 residues. Germline V gene lookup returns CDR1 SQVTM and CDR2 ANQGSEA. This CDR3 reads CSVEGGRESSYNEQFF. DNA of the CDR3: TGCAGCGTTGAGGGAGGGCGGGAGAGCTCCTACAATGAGCAGTTCTTC.

DNA of the CDR3: TGTGCCAGTAGTATGCCGGCGGGAGGATCGACAGATACGCAGTATTTT. Its protein product is CASSMPAGGSTDTQYF. The gene calls are TRBV19 and TRBJ2-3, with TRBD2 matching over 8 bases. Germline CDR1 and CDR2: LNHDA and SQIVND (reference sequence). The CDR3 contains 16 residues. J was trimmed by 3 bases and V by 3 bases; bases with no gene match: 8.

The chain combines TRBV15 with TRBJ2-3; a weak D match, TRBD1 (6 bases). The CDR3 has 21 residues. Germline CDR1 reads LNHNV; CDR2 reads YYDKDF (reference sequence). Trimming took 3 bases from V and 2 from J, leaving 30 bases between them. The CDR3 here is CATSRSHGVSYSHRVTDTQYF. CDR3 DNA: TGTGCCACCAGCAGGTCCCACGGGGTGTCATATTCTCACAGGGTCACAGATACGCAGTATTTT.

This clone was observed a few times. The V call is TRBV5-6, the J call TRBJ1-6, with a possible D match to TRBD1 (5 bases). Germline values: CDR1 SGHDT, CDR2 YYEEEE. The germline V and J ends were trimmed by 4 bases and 10 bases, with 6 bases remaining between them. This CDR3 spans 11 amino acids. CDR3 in amino acids: CASSGGSPLHF. For the CDR3, the DNA is TGTGCCAGCAGCGGGGGGTCACCCCTCCACTTT. Using reference TRBV5-6 and TRBJ1-6 for the parts outside the CDR3, the full variable domain is DAGVTQSPTHLIKTRGQQVTLRCSPKSGHDTVSWYQQALGQGPQFIFQYYEEEERQRGNFPDRFSGHQFPNYSSELNVNALLLGDSALYLCASSGGSPLHFGNGTRLTVT.

The count of this clone is one. The V gene is TRBV29-1, the J gene TRBJ1-1; D gene unclear. The CDR3 is 12 residues long. Germline CDR1 and CDR2: SQVTM and ANQGSEA. The V end was cut by 5 bases, the J end by 1 base, with 8 bases between. The CDR3 is CSVSGKNTEAFF. CDR3 bases: TGCAGCGTTTCAGGAAAGAACACTGAAGCTTTCTTT.

The chain links TRBV27 to TRBJ2-7; 12 positions match TRBD2. The CDR3 contains 16 residues. Trimming removed 2 bases from V and 6 bases from J; junction bases left unmatched: 8. From germline, CDR1 is MNHEY and CDR2 SMNVEV (reference sequence). The CDR3 reads CASSLVTSGGFPEQYF. The DNA for the CDR3 is TGTGCCAGCAGTTTAGTGACTAGCGGGGGCTTCCCCGAGCAGTACTTC.

The chain links TRBV4-1 to TRBJ2-3; weak D call: TRBD2 (5 bases). The germline gives CDR1 MGHRA, CDR2 YSYEKL. This CDR3 region has 15 residues. V was clipped by 0 bases and J by 4 bases, with 11 bases between them. CDR3 sequence: CASSQDRLAADTQYF. The CDR3, as DNA: TGCGCCAGCAGCCAAGATCGGCTAGCAGCAGATACGCAGTATTTT.

The chain couples TRBV7-6 to TRBJ2-7; D unresolved. This CDR3 has 13 residues. V dropped 5 bases and J dropped 4 bases, with 12 bases sitting between them. Germline-derived CDR1 and CDR2 are SGHVS and FNYEAQ. This CDR3 is CASSTIQSYEQYF. The DNA of the CDR3 is TGTGCCAGCAGCACAATACAGTCTTACGAGCAGTACTTC.

This clone occurred a few times. The chain carries TRBV11-2 and TRBJ2-2; 7 nucleotides agree with TRBD2. The germline gives CDR1 SGHAT, CDR2 FQNNGV. Trimming took 7 bases from V and 0 from J; bases not matched to a gene: 2. CDR3 length: 14 amino acids. The CDR3 sequence: CASTSGTNTGELFF. CDR3 coding DNA: TGTGCCAGCACGAGCGGGACGAACACCGGGGAGCTGTTTTTT.

The genes are TRBV2 and TRBJ1-2; D might be TRBD1 (6 bases). The CDR3 has 14 residues. Germline-derived CDR1 and CDR2 are SNHLY and FYNNEI. Trimming left V 2 bases short and J 11 bases short, with 18 bases between. CDR3 region: CASSERARGSYYTF. The CDR3 region has the DNA TGTGCCAGCAGTGAAAGGGCCAGGGGCTCGTATTACACCTTC.

The chain recombines TRBV7-9 with TRBJ1-1, with TRBD1 identical over 8 bases. Germline CDR1 is SEHNR and CDR2 is FQNEAQ (reference sequence). V dropped 5 bases and J dropped 6; count of bases not matched to a gene: 8. There are 14 residues in the CDR3. CDR3 protein: CASSTATGVPEAFF. CDR3 in DNA: TGTGCCAGCAGCACAGCGACAGGGGTCCCTGAAGCTTTCTTT.

The chain carries TRBV19 and TRBJ1-2; 11 bases line up with TRBD1. Germline CDR1 is LNHDA and CDR2 is SQIVND (reference sequence). The trim removed 6 bases at V and 2 bases at J, leaving 5 bases unmatched. The CDR3 is 15 residues long. This CDR3 reads CASRDRGRDNYGYTF. The CDR3 nucleotides read TGTGCCAGTAGGGACAGGGGGCGCGACAACTATGGCTACACCTTC.

The V and J genes are TRBV7-6 and TRBJ2-2; TRBD1 agrees at 12 bases. CDR3 size: 14 residues. Germline V gene sequence: CDR1 SGHVS, CDR2 FNYEAQ. DNA of the CDR3: TGTGCTGCAAGGGACAGGGGGCCTGTCGGGGAGCTGTTTTTT. It is translated as CAARDRGPVGELFF.

The V and J genes are TRBV28 and TRBJ1-1, with TRBD1 matching 8 bases. The V gene's germline CDR1 is MDHEN and CDR2 SYDVKM. The CDR3 consists of 15 residues. J was trimmed by 1 base and V by 5 bases; bases with no gene match: 6. The DNA for the CDR3 is TGTGCCAGCAGTGTCTCCGGGACAGGGAACACTGAAGCTTTCTTT. This encodes CASSVSGTGNTEAFF. Complete variable domain (other parts from reference TRBV28 and TRBJ1-1): DVKVTQSSRYLVKRTGEKVFLECVQDMDHENMFWYRQDPGLGLRLIYFSYDVKMKEKGDIPEGYSVSREKKERFSLILESASTNQTSMYLCASSVSGTGNTEAFFGQGTRLTVV.

The rearrangement uses TRBV5-4 and TRBJ1-4, with unresolved D. TRBJ2-2 matches the DNA end more closely, so the J call is doubtful. Germline-derived CDR1 and CDR2 are SGHNT and YYREEE (reference sequence). This CDR3 has 11 residues. CDR3 amino acids: CASSLGRELFF. DNA for the CDR3: TGTGCCAGCAGCTTGGGGAGGGAGCTGTTTTTT.

The chain uses TRBV4-1 and TRBJ2-1; TRBD2 agrees at 10 bases. Germline assignment: CDR1 MGHRA and CDR2 YSYEKL. The V segment lost 2 bases and the J segment 7 bases; nucleotides outside the gene matches: 5. The CDR3 sequence is 15 residues long. The CDR3 region has the DNA TGCGCCAGCAGCCAAACCGGGACTAGCGTAAATGAGCAGTTCTTC. Its translation is CASSQTGTSVNEQFF.

The rearrangement uses TRBV13 and TRBJ1-6, with D perhaps TRBD1 (5 bases). CDR3 length: 16 residues. The germline V gene has CDR1 PRHDT and CDR2 FYEKMQ (reference sequence). The V and J ends lost 2 bases and 0 bases respectively, with 8 bases between them. The CDR3 DNA follows: TGTGCCAGCAGCTTAACAGGAAGCTCCTATAATTCACCCCTCCACTTT. Protein sequence: CASSLTGSSYNSPLHF.

CDR3 nucleotides: TGTGCCAGCAGCGTAGGGACAGGCAATCAGCCCCAGCATTTT. Translation gives CASSVGTGNQPQHF. The chain joins TRBV9 to TRBJ1-5; D possibly corresponds to TRBD1 (6 bases). The germline CDR1 and CDR2 sequences are SGDLS and YYNGEE. Trimming took 0 bases from V and 2 from J, leaving 6 bases between them. The CDR3 totals 14 residues.